These 26 T cell receptor beta chains were all obtained from the same sample, sequenced in a study of naive CD8 T cells in extremely preterm neonates. General study points: Preterm infants showed shorter CDR3s, fewer N additions and less trimming than older groups.

Extremely preterm births at about 22-28 weeks of gestation supplied the samples. What these receptors recognize is not known. The protocol was immunoSEQ multiplex PCR, while the TCRdb copy is restricted to in-frame clones and leaves out a portion. The sample records tens of thousands of clones, approximately 89% being singletons. The sequenced material came from naive CD8+ T cells from cord blood. The origin of the receptors is a boy who was born preterm.

This chain joins TRBV27 and TRBJ1-5; D might be TRBD1 (6 bases). V was pared by 0 bases and J by 4 bases, with 10 bases between. The CDR3 is 15 residues long. Germline V gene sequence: CDR1 MNHEY, CDR2 SMNVEV (reference sequence). CDR3 sequence: CASSLSPGQNQPQHF. As DNA, the CDR3 is TGTGCCAGCAGTTTATCCCCGGGACAAAATCAGCCCCAGCATTTT.

The rearrangement links TRBV19 to TRBJ2-6; 10 positions agree with TRBD1. This CDR3 comprises 15 residues. Germline V gene sequence: CDR1 LNHDA, CDR2 SQIVND (reference sequence). V trimming: 5 bases; J trimming: 2 bases; junction bases outside the gene matches: 0. This CDR3 reads CASSGQGAGANVLTF. The CDR3 bases are TGTGCCAGTAGTGGACAGGGGGCTGGGGCCAACGTCCTGACTTTC.

This sequence joins TRBV5-8 and TRBJ1-2, with D hard to call. This CDR3 has 14 amino acids. Trimming left V 5 bases short and J 3 bases short, with 14 bases between. Germline V gives CDR1 SGHTS, CDR2 YDEGEE. CDR3 bases: TGTGCCAGCAGTATCCTCGACATCTACTATGGCTACACCTTC. Protein sequence: CASSILDIYYGYTF. Full variable domain (remainder filled in from reference TRBV5-8 and TRBJ1-2): EAGVTQSPTHLIKTRGQQATLRCSPISGHTSVYWYQQALGLGLQFLLWYDEGEERNRGNFPPRFSGRQFPNYSSELNVNALELEDSALYLCASSILDIYYGYTFGSGTRLTVV.

This clone occurred once. The chain carries TRBV27 and TRBJ2-1, with 9 bases aligning to TRBD1. CDR3 length: 13 amino acids. Per the germline V gene, CDR1 is MNHEY and CDR2 is SMNVEV (reference sequence). V lost 4 bases, J lost 6 bases, and 1 base stayed unmatched. The CDR3 sequence: CASSYRGRNEQFF. In nucleotides, the CDR3 is TGTGCCAGCAGTTACAGGGGGCGCAATGAGCAGTTCTTC.

V gene TRBV6-1 combines with J gene TRBJ2-7; D call uncertain. Germline CDR1 is MNHNS and CDR2 is SASEGT. Trimming took 3 bases from V and 2 from J, leaving 5 bases between them. The CDR3 spans 12 residues. The CDR3: CASSESAYEQYF. The CDR3 DNA follows: TGTGCCAGCAGTGAGTCGGCCTACGAGCAGTACTTC.

This chain links TRBV6-1 with TRBJ1-6; D ambiguous. Germline values: CDR1 MNHNS, CDR2 SASEGT. Trimming took 3 bases from V and 9 from J, leaving 0 bases between them. The CDR3 consists of 10 residues. The CDR3 DNA is TGTGCCAGCAGTGATTCACCCCTCCACTTT. Protein: CASSDSPLHF.

The chain couples TRBV5-6 to TRBJ2-7, with 7 bases aligning to TRBD1. CDR1 is SGHDT, CDR2 YYEEEE, per germline. CDR3 length equals 13 residues. J gave up 4 bases and V 3 bases, and 4 bases lay outside the gene matches. In nucleotides, the CDR3 is TGTGCCAGCAGCTGGGGGACAGTTTACGAGCAGTACTTC. Its translation is CASSWGTVYEQYF.

This rearrangement joins TRBV30 to TRBJ2-5; possible D gene TRBD1, 5 bases. The CDR3 loop spans 12 amino acids. Germline CDR1 and CDR2: GTSNPN and SVGIG (reference sequence). V lost 3 bases, J lost 0 bases, and 5 bases lay in between. The CDR3 bases are TGTGCCTGGAGGGACAACCAAGAGACCCAGTACTTC. Its translation is CAWRDNQETQYF.

This clone was recorded a few times. This chain joins TRBV19 and TRBJ2-7; 7 nucleotides align to TRBD2. The CDR3 has 14 residues. V shed 3 bases, J shed 2 bases, and the junction held 4 bases outside the gene matches. Looked up from germline, CDR1 is LNHDA and CDR2 is SQIVND (reference sequence). In DNA, the CDR3 is TGTGCCAGTAGTATGGGGGGGACTGCCTACGAGCAGTACTTC. It encodes CASSMGGTAYEQYF.

This sequence joins TRBV5-1 and TRBJ2-3; no firm D call. This CDR3 is built from 10 residues. Germline V gives CDR1 SGHRS, CDR2 YFSETQ. V was clipped by 4 bases and J by 6 bases, with 3 bases between them. CDR3 protein: CASSRDTQYF. The DNA for the CDR3 is TGCGCCAGCAGCAGGGATACGCAGTATTTT.

V is TRBV5-6 and J is TRBJ2-2; 7 positions match TRBD1. The germline V gene encodes CDR1 SGHDT and CDR2 YYEEEE. There are 14 residues in the CDR3. The V gene end was trimmed by 0 bases and the J gene end by 5 bases; junction bases not matched to a gene: 1. This CDR3 reads CASSLGTGTGELFF. The DNA for the CDR3 is TGTGCCAGCAGCTTGGGGACAGGAACCGGGGAGCTGTTTTTT. The complete variable domain, with remaining parts taken from reference TRBV5-6 and TRBJ2-2, reads DAGVTQSPTHLIKTRGQQVTLRCSPKSGHDTVSWYQQALGQGPQFIFQYYEEEERQRGNFPDRFSGHQFPNYSSELNVNALLLGDSALYLCASSLGTGTGELFFGEGSRLTVL.

A word on this clone: An end of the junction differs from the germline gene, which may be a read error. The rearrangement uses TRBV29-1 and TRBJ2-3, with D tentatively TRBD2 (7 bases). The CDR3 is made up of 15 amino acids. Germline CDR1 SQVTM, CDR2 ANQGSEA. CDR3 nucleotides: TGCAGCGTAGAAGGTGGGGGGGCCCAAACAGATACGCAGTATTTT. This codes for CSVEGGGAQTDTQYF.

V usage is TRBV11-3 and J usage is TRBJ1-2; D may be TRBD1 (5 bases). Germline assignment: CDR1 SGHNT and CDR2 YENEEA. The CDR3 is 13 amino acids. Trimming took 5 bases from V and 1 from J, leaving 8 bases between them. For the CDR3, the DNA is TGTGCCAGCAGCGCGGACATTAACTATGGCTACACCTTC. Encoded protein: CASSADINYGYTF.

With regard to this clone: The same CDR3 also results from other DNA sequences found in this sample. The V gene is TRBV6-1, the J gene TRBJ1-2; no definite D call. Trimming took 1 base from V and 2 from J, leaving 2 bases between them. Germline V gene sequence: CDR1 MNHNS, CDR2 SASEGT. The CDR3 contains 12 residues. The CDR3 here is CASSEDNYGYTF. CDR3 in DNA: TGTGCCAGCAGTGAAGACAACTATGGCTACACCTTC.

J is TRBJ2-3 and V is TRBV30, with 7 bases aligning to TRBD2. Germline assignment: CDR1 GTSNPN and CDR2 SVGIG (reference sequence). J lost 1 base, V lost 4 bases, and 8 bases had no gene match. The CDR3 extends over 15 amino acids. The CDR3 sequence is CAWTLRGDRTDTQYF. The CDR3, as DNA: TGTGCCTGGACACTACGGGGGGACCGCACAGATACGCAGTATTTT.

The genes are TRBV11-2 and TRBJ2-1; D is tentatively TRBD1 or TRBD2 (7 bases each). The ends were cut back, 5 bases at V and 6 bases at J, with 14 bases in the middle. CDR1 and CDR2 from the germline V gene are SGHAT and FQNNGV. The CDR3 covers 14 residues. CDR3 coding DNA: TGTGCCAGCAGCCGACAGGGCGGGGGCAATGAGCAGTTCTTC. Its translation: CASSRQGGGNEQFF.

The chain has TRBV6-5 and TRBJ2-2, with D perhaps assigned TRBD1 or TRBD2 (6 bases each). Per germline, CDR1 MNHEY and CDR2 SVGAGI. The V gene lost 11 bases and the J gene lost 1 base, with 11 bases spanning the gap. CDR3 length: 13 residues. The CDR3 sequence is CAVRGGNTGELFF. CDR3 in DNA: TGTGCCGTCAGGGGAGGGAACACCGGGGAGCTGTTTTTT.

The CDR3 sequence is CASSDVHFSYEQYF. The CDR3 DNA follows: TGTGCCAGCAGTGACGTCCACTTTTCCTACGAGCAGTACTTC. This chain links TRBV6-4 with TRBJ2-7; D gene unclear. The V and J ends lost 2 bases and 1 base respectively, with 9 bases between them. CDR1 and CDR2 (germline): MRHNA, SNTAGT. The CDR3 is 14 amino acids.

The chain employs TRBV4-3 and TRBJ2-7; TRBD1 matches at 11 bases. Germline V gives CDR1 LGHNA, CDR2 YSLEER. The V segment lost 1 base and the J segment 3 bases; nucleotides outside the gene matches: 2. This CDR3 spans 15 amino acids. CDR3 amino acids: CASSQGGTGGYEQYF. The CDR3 DNA follows: TGCGCCAGCAGCCAAGGGGGGACAGGGGGCTACGAGCAGTACTTC.

The chain links TRBV15 to TRBJ2-2; 9 bases map to TRBD1. Germline V gives CDR1 LNHNV, CDR2 YYDKDF (reference sequence). This CDR3 has 17 residues. Trimming cost V 0 bases and J 4 bases; bases outside gene matches: 6. The CDR3 DNA reads as TGTGCCACCAGCAGAGATACAGGGGGCGCGGGCACCGGGGAGCTGTTTTTT. It specifies CATSRDTGGAGTGELFF. Filled out from reference TRBV15 and TRBJ2-2, the complete variable domain reads DAMVIQNPRYQVTQFGKPVTLSCSQTLNHNVMYWYQQKSSQAPKLLFHYYDKDFNNEADTPDNFQSRRPNTSFCFLDIRSPGLGDTAMYLCATSRDTGGAGTGELFFGEGSRLTVL.

The chain couples TRBV10-2 to TRBJ2-3; D possibly corresponds to TRBD1 (6 bases). The CDR3 length is 15 residues. Trimming removed 2 bases from V and 0 bases from J, with 9 bases in between. Per germline, CDR1 WSHSY and CDR2 SAAADI. CDR3 bases: TGCGCCAGCAGTGAGGTGGGGGCGAGCACAGATACGCAGTATTTT. Translating it yields CASSEVGASTDTQYF.

The chain recombines TRBV7-9 with TRBJ1-1, with D maybe TRBD1 (6 bases). V gave up 2 bases and J gave up 3 bases, with 7 bases separating them. The CDR3 is made up of 13 amino acids. Germline assignment: CDR1 SEHNR and CDR2 FQNEAQ (reference sequence). The CDR3 sequence is CASSLPGDTEAFF. The DNA for the CDR3 is TGTGCCAGCAGCTTACCAGGGGACACTGAAGCTTTCTTT. Combining the CDR3 with reference TRBV7-9 and TRBJ1-1 gives the whole variable domain DTGVSQNPRHKITKRGQNVTFRCDPISEHNRLYWYRQTLGQGPEFLTYFQNEAQLEKSRLLSDRFSAERPKGSFSTLEIQRTEQGDSAMYLCASSLPGDTEAFFGQGTRLTVV.

This chain uses TRBV9 with TRBJ1-2; 7 bases agree with TRBD1. Trimming cost V 3 bases and J 0 bases; bases outside gene matches: 5. The germline CDR1 and CDR2 sequences are SGDLS and YYNGEE. The CDR3 runs 15 residues. This CDR3 is CASSASGTANYGYTF. The DNA of the CDR3 is TGTGCCAGCAGCGCCTCCGGGACAGCTAACTATGGCTACACCTTC.

The chain is built from TRBV11-2 and TRBJ1-4, with TRBD1 matching over 7 bases. Looked up from germline, CDR1 is SGHAT and CDR2 is FQNNGV. Losses at the gene ends were 1 base for V and 5 bases for J; bases not matched to a gene: 7. The CDR3 has 16 amino acids. CDR3 amino acids: CASSLGEGGANEKLFF. CDR3 DNA sequence: TGTGCCAGCAGCTTAGGAGAAGGGGGCGCGAATGAAAAACTGTTTTTT.

The chain combines TRBV6-5 with TRBJ1-6; TRBD1 aligns across 7 bases. Germline V gene sequence: CDR1 MNHEY, CDR2 SVGAGI. The CDR3 covers 15 residues. Trimming took 0 bases from V and 10 from J; bases not matched to a gene: 6. The CDR3 sequence is CASSYSNYRGSPLHF. In DNA, the CDR3 is TGTGCCAGCAGTTACTCGAATTACAGGGGATCACCCCTCCACTTT.

The chain uses TRBV4-1 and TRBJ2-7; D is possibly TRBD1 (6 bases). CDR3 length: 11 amino acids. Germline V lookup: CDR1 MGHRA, CDR2 YSYEKL. Trimming took off 5 bases at V and 6 bases at J, with 8 bases between the two ends. CDR3 in amino acids: CASSVGGEQYF. The CDR3 DNA follows: TGCGCCAGCAGCGTAGGGGGCGAGCAGTACTTC.